The present entry profiles one T cell receptor beta chain with its context. Germline V gene data show CDR1 as MDHEN and CDR2 as SYDVKM. This CDR3 comprises 11 residues. This entry comes from a study of CXCR3-negative and CXCR3-positive naive CD8 T cells. Researchers reported sorting every CD8+ T cell subset in triplicate, 300,000 cells per sort. The libraries of TRB cDNA were constructed through 5' RACE using UMI labels. From the 5' RACE reads, TCRdb lists one entry per CDR3 protein and no DNA. The clone table shows approximately 83,000 distinct CDR3 sequences, with the ten largest holding roughly 1.5%.

This receptor was taken from a human donor in good health. Some clones in this sample may be carry-over from other donors' samples. Sequencing input: naive CXCR3- CD8+ T cells from blood. Sample subset: CD45RO-CCR7+CD27+CD95- naive CD8+ T cells lacking CXCR3 (TNR3-). The rearrangement joins TRBV28 to TRBJ1-1; TCRdb calls TRBD1, which cannot be checked without DNA. The CDR3 reads CASSRDRAAFF.